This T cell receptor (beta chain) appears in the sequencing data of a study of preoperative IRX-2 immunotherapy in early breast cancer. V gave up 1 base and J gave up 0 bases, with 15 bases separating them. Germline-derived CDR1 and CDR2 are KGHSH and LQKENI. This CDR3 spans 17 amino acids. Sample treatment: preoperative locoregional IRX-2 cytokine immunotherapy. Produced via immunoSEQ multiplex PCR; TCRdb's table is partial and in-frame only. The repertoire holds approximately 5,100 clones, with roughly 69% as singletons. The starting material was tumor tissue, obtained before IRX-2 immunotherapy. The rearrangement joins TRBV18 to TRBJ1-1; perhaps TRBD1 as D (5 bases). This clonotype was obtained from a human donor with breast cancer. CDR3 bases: TGTGCCAGCTCACCACTTGGGGCAGGGCTGATGAACACTGAAGCTTTCTTT. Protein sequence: CASSPLGAGLMNTEAFF.